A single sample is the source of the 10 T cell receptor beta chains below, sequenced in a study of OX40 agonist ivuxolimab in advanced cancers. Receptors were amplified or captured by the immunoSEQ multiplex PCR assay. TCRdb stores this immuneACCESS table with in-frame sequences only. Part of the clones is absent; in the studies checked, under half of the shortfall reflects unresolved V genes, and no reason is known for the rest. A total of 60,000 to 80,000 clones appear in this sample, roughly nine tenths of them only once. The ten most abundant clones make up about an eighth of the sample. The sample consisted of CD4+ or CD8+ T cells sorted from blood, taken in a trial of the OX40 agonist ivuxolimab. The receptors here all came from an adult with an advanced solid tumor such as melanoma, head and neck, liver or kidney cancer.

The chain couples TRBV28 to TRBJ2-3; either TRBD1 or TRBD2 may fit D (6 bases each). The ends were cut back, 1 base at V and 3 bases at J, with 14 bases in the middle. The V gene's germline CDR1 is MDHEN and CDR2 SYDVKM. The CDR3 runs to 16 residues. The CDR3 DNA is TGTGCCAGCAGTTTATTCGGGGAAGGGGGGACAGATACGCAGTATTTT. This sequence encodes CASSLFGEGGTDTQYF.

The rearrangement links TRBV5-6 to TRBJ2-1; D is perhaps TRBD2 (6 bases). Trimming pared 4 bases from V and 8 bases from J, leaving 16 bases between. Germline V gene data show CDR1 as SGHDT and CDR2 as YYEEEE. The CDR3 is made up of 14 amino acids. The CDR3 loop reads CASSIRDSPDEQFF. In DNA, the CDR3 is TGTGCCAGCAGCATCAGGGACTCGCCGGATGAGCAGTTCTTC.

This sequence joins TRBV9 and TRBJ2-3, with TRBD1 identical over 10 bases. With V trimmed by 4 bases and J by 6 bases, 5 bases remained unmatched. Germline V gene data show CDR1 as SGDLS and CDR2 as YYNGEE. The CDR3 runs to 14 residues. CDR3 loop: CASSPGQGLDTQYF. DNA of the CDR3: TGTGCCAGCAGCCCGGGACAGGGGTTGGATACGCAGTATTTT.

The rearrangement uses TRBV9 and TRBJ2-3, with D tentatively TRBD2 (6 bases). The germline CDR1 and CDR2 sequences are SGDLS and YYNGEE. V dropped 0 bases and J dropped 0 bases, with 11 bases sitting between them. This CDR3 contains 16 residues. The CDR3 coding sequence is TGTGCCAGCAGCGTAGTTGCGGGGAGTAGCACAGATACGCAGTATTTT. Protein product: CASSVVAGSSTDTQYF.

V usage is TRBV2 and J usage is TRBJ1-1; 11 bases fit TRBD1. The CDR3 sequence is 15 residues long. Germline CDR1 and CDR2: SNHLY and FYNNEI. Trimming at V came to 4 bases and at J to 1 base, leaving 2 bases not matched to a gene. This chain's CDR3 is CASSGTGGQNTEAFF. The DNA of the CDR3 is TGTGCCAGCAGTGGGACAGGGGGCCAGAACACTGAAGCTTTCTTT.

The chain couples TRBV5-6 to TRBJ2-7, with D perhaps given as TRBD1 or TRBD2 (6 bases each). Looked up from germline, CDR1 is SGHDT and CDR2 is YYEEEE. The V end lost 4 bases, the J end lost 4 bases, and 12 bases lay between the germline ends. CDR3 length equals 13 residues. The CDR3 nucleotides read TGTGCCAGCAGCCGTAGGGGGACTTACGAGCAGTACTTC. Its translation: CASSRRGTYEQYF. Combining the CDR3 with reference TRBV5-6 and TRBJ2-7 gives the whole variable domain DAGVTQSPTHLIKTRGQQVTLRCSPKSGHDTVSWYQQALGQGPQFIFQYYEEEERQRGNFPDRFSGHQFPNYSSELNVNALLLGDSALYLCASSRRGTYEQYFGPGTRLTVT.

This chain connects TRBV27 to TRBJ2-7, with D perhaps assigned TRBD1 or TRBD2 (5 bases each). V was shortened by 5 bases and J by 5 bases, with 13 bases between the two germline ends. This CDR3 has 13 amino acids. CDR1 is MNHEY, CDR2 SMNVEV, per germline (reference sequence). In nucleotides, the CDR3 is TGTGCCAGCAGTAATTCGGGGCCCAACGAGCAGTACTTC. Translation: CASSNSGPNEQYF.

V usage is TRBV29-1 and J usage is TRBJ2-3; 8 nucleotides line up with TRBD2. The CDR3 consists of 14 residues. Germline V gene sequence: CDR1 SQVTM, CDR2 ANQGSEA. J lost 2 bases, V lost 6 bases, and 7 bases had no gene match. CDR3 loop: CSVEREWATDTQYF. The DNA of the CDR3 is TGCAGCGTGGAGCGGGAGTGGGCCACAGATACGCAGTATTTT.

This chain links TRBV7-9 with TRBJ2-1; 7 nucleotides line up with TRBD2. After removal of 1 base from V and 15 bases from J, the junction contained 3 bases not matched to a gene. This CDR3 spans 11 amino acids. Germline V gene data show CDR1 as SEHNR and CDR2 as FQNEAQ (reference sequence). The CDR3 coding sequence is TGTGCCAGCAGCTTAGGGACTAGTGTGTTCTTC. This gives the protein CASSLGTSVFF.

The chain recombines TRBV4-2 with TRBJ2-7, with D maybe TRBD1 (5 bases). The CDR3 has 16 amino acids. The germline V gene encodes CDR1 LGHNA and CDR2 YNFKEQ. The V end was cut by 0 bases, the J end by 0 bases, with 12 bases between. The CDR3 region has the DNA TGTGCCAGCAGCCAAGATGGCAGGGTAGACTCCTACGAGCAGTACTTC. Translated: CASSQDGRVDSYEQYF.